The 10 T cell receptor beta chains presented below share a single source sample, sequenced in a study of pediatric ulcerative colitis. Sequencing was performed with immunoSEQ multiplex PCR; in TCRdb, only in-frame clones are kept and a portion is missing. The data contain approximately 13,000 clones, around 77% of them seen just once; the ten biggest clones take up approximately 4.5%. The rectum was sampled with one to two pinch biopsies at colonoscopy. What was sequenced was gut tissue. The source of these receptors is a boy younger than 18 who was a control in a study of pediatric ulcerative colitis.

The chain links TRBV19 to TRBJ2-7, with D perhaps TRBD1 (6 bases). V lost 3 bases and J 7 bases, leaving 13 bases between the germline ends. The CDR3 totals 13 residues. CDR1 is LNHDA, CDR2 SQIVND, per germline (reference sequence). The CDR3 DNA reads TGTGCCAGTAGTATGACCAGGGGTGAAGAGCAGTACGTC. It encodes CASSMTRGEEQYV.

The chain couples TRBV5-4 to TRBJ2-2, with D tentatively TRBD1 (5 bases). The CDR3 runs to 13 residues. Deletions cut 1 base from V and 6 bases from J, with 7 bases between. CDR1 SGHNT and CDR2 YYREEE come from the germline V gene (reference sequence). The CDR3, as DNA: TGTGCCAGCAGCTTGACAGGCGCCGGGGAGCTGTTTTTT. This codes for CASSLTGAGELFF.

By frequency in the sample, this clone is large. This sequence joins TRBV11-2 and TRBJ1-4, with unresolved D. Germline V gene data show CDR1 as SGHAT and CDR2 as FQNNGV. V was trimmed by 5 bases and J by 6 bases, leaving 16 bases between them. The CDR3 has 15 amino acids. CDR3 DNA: TGTGCCAGCAGCGTACCAGACACTCTTGATGAAAAACTGTTTTTT. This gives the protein CASSVPDTLDEKLFF.

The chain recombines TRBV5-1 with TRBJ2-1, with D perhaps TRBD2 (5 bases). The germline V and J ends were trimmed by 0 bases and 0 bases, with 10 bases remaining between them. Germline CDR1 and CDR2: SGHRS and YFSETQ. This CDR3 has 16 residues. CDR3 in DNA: TGCGCCAGCAGCTTGGCCTTCGGGAACTCCTACAATGAGCAGTTCTTC. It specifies CASSLAFGNSYNEQFF.

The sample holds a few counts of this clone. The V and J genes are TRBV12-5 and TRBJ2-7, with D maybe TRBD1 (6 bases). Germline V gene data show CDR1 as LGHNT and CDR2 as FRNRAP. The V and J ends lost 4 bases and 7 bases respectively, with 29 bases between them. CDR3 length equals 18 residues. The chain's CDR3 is CASGSLKKRDIVHKEQYV. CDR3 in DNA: TGTGCTAGTGGTTCCCTAAAGAAGAGGGACATTGTACACAAGGAGCAGTACGTC.

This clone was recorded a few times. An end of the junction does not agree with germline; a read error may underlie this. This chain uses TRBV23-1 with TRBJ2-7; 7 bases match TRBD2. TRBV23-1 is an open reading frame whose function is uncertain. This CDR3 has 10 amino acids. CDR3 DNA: TGCGCCAGCACTCAAATCCTCGGGGGGTTC. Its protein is CASTQILGGF.

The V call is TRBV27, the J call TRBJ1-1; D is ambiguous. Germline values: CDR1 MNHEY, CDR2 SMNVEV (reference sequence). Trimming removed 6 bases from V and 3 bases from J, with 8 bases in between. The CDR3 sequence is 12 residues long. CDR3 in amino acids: CASSFDYTEAFF. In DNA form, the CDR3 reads TGTGCCAGCAGCTTCGACTACACTGAAGCTTTCTTT.

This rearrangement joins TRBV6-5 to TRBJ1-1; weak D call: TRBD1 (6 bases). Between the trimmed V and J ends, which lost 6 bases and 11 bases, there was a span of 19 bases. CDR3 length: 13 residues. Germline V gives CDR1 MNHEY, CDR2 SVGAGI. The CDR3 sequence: CASRGRGRTDAFF. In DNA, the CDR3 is TGTGCCAGCAGGGGACGGGGGCGGACGGACGCTTTCTTT.

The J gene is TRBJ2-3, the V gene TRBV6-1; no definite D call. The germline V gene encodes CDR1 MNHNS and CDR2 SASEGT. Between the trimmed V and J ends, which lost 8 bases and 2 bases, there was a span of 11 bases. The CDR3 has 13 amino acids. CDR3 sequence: CASVARITDTQYF. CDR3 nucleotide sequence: TGTGCCAGCGTGGCCCGGATCACAGATACGCAGTATTTT.

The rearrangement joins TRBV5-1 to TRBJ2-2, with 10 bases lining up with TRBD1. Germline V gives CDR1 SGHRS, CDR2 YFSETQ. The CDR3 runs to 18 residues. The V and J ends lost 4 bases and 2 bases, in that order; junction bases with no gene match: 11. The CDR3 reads CASSRLGRDRGNTGELFF. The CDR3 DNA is TGCGCCAGCAGCCGACTCGGCCGGGACAGGGGAAACACCGGGGAGCTGTTTTTT. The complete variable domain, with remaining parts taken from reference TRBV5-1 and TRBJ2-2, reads KAGVTQTPRYLIKTRGQQVTLSCSPISGHRSVSWYQQTPGQGLQFLFEYFSETQRNKGNFPGRFSGRQFSNSRSEMNVSTLELGDSALYLCASSRLGRDRGNTGELFFGEGSRLTVL.